The 8 T cell receptor beta chains in this list originate from one sample, sequenced in a study of blood T cells in healthy people across ages. Alongside a J-beta primer mix, a sample-barcoded 5' primer served in a second PCR lasting roughly 6 to 12 cycles. Each CDR3 protein is one row after TCRdb ran MiXCR on the 5' RACE reads. The data contain about 580,000 distinct CDR3 sequences, around half of them seen just once; the ten biggest clones take up 20% to 25%. Sequenced material: blood. The receptors originated from an elderly man in good health.

The chain has TRBV6-5 and TRBJ2-3; 10 bases are a match to TRBD2. CDR1 is MNHEY and CDR2 is SVGAGI in the germline V gene. Losses at the gene ends were 0 bases for V and 2 bases for J; bases not matched to a gene: 8. This CDR3 contains 18 residues. CDR3 in DNA: TGTGCCAGCAGTTACTCAGGAAGAGCGGGGGGGCCCACAGATACGCAGTATTTT. It specifies CASSYSGRAGGPTDTQYF.

This clonotype turned up a few times. The chain joins TRBV20-1 to TRBJ2-3; 11 bases are a match to TRBD2. The CDR3 consists of 16 residues. Germline V lookup: CDR1 DFQATT, CDR2 SNEGSKA (reference sequence). The trim removed 5 bases at V and 5 bases at J, leaving 12 bases unmatched. The CDR3 DNA sequence: TGCAGTGCTCCAGGACTAGCGGGCCCCGGGGAAGATACGCAGTATTTT. Protein sequence: CSAPGLAGPGEDTQYF.

J is TRBJ2-1 and V is TRBV7-9; D is perhaps TRBD1 or TRBD2 (5 bases each). CDR3 size: 14 residues. Looked up from germline, CDR1 is SEHNR and CDR2 is FQNEAQ (reference sequence). V lost 3 bases, J lost 4 bases, and 10 bases lay in between. The CDR3 loop reads CASSFLEGYNEQFF. DNA for the CDR3: TGTGCCAGCAGCTTCCTCGAGGGGTACAATGAGCAGTTCTTC.

Comments on this clonotype: A much larger clone lies a single base off, so this may be a read error. This chain links TRBV7-2 with TRBJ1-2; 7 bases match TRBD1. Germline CDR1 is SGHTA and CDR2 is FQGNSA. The CDR3 consists of 13 residues. CDR3 in DNA: TGTGCCGGCAGCCGGGACAGATACTATGGCTACACCTTC. The encoded protein is CAGSRDRYYGYTF.

This clonotype was seen at least ten times. This chain links TRBV6-5 with TRBJ2-3, with a tentative D call TRBD1 (5 bases). CDR3 length: 12 residues. The V gene's germline CDR1 is MNHEY and CDR2 SVGAGI. The CDR3 protein is CATQASTDTQYF. The CDR3 DNA reads as TGTGCTACACAGGCTAGCACAGATACGCAGTATTTT.

The V call is TRBV6-2 or TRBV6-3, the J call TRBJ1-2; D possibly corresponds to TRBD1 (6 bases). The CDR3 runs to 14 residues. The V gene's germline CDR1 is MNHEY and CDR2 SVGEGT. Trimming took off 6 bases at V and 6 bases at J, with 17 bases between the two ends. The CDR3 DNA follows: TGTGCCAGCAGCCGGACAGCGATTGGGGATGGCTACACCTTC. Protein sequence: CASSRTAIGDGYTF.

This clonotype has a handful of counts. The chain combines TRBV11-2 with TRBJ2-1, with D uncertain. The CDR3 is made up of 15 amino acids. From germline, CDR1 is SGHAT and CDR2 FQNNGV. The V end lost 1 base, the J end lost 5 bases, and 12 bases lay between the germline ends. CDR3 nucleotide sequence: TGTGCCAGCAGCTTAGGGGCAGCTTCGAACAATGAGCAGTTCTTC. It codes for CASSLGAASNNEQFF. The complete variable domain, with remaining parts taken from reference TRBV11-2 and TRBJ2-1, reads EAGVAQSPRYKIIEKRQSVAFWCNPISGHATLYWYQQILGQGPKLLIQFQNNGVVDDSQLPKDRFSAERLKGVDSTLKIQPAKLEDSAVYLCASSLGAASNNEQFFGPGTRLTVL.

This clonotype was picked up a small number of times. The V gene is TRBV20-1, the J gene TRBJ1-5; 7 bases align to TRBD1. Germline CDR1 is DFQATT and CDR2 is SNEGSKA (reference sequence). Trimming removed 5 bases from V and 0 bases from J; junction bases left unmatched: 1. The CDR3 extends over 13 amino acids. CDR3 coding DNA: TGCAGTGCTGGACAGGCTAGCAATCAGCCCCAGCATTTT. Translating gives CSAGQASNQPQHF.